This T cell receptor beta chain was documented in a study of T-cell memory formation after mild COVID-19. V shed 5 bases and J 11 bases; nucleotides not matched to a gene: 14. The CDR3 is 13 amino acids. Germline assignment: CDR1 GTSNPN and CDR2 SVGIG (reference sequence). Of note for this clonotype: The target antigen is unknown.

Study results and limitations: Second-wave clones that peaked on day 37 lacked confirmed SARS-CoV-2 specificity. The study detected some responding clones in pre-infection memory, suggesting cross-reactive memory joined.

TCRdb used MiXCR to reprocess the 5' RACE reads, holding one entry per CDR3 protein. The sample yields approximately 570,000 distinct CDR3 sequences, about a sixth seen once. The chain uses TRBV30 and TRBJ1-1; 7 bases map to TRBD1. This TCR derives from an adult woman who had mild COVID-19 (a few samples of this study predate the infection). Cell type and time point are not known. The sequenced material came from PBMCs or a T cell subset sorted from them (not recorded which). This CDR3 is CAWGRTGRREAFF. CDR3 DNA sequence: TGTGCCTGGGGTAGGACAGGCCGACGGGAGGCTTTCTTT.